Presented here are 24 T cell receptor beta chains from one specimen sequenced in a study of blood T cell repertoires in COVID-19. The repertoire was sequenced with immunoSEQ multiplex PCR; TCRdb's copy has only in-frame clones and lacks some. The sample comprises 450,000 or so clones, roughly nine tenths of which are singletons, and approximately 0.9% rests with the top ten. Specimen: peripheral blood. These receptors all come from a man between 18 and 29 years old with COVID-19, enrolled during active disease.

This clone came up a few times. V usage is TRBV18 and J usage is TRBJ2-2; 10 nucleotides line up with TRBD1. The CDR3 loop spans 16 amino acids. CDR1 and CDR2 (germline): KGHSH, LQKENI. J lost 3 bases, V lost 1 base, and 2 bases had no gene match. The CDR3 DNA sequence: TGTGCCAGCTCACCACTGGGACAGGGGTACACCGGGGAGCTGTTTTTT. It translates to CASSPLGQGYTGELFF.

V gene TRBV7-9 combines with J gene TRBJ1-6; 8 bases are a match to TRBD1. The germline V gene has CDR1 SEHNR and CDR2 FQNEAQ (reference sequence). The CDR3 runs 15 residues. The junction had 9 bases not matched to a gene; V was cut back by 5 bases and J by 9 bases. The CDR3 loop reads CASSPPGQEGSPLHF. The CDR3 DNA reads TGTGCCAGCAGCCCACCGGGACAGGAGGGTTCACCCCTCCACTTT.

The chain has TRBV6-5 and TRBJ2-5, with TRBD1 identical over 7 bases. The CDR3 is 14 residues long. V shed 4 bases and J 1 base; nucleotides not matched to a gene: 3. Germline V gene data show CDR1 as MNHEY and CDR2 as SVGAGI. This CDR3 reads CASSSWTGQETQYF. Here the CDR3 DNA reads TGTGCCAGCAGTTCGTGGACAGGCCAAGAGACCCAGTACTTC.

The chain combines TRBV19 with TRBJ2-2; no reliable D call. Germline values: CDR1 LNHDA, CDR2 SQIVND (reference sequence). The CDR3 sequence is 14 residues long. V lost 1 base and J lost 1, with 4 bases in between. CDR3 nucleotide sequence: TGTGCCAGTAGTATAGCGGGGAACACCGGGGAGCTGTTTTTT. Translation gives CASSIAGNTGELFF.

In regard to this clone: The same CDR3 can be traced to other DNA sequences in this sample. V is TRBV19 and J is TRBJ1-2; D uncertain. The germline V gene encodes CDR1 LNHDA and CDR2 SQIVND (reference sequence). CDR3 length: 14 amino acids. Between the trimmed V and J ends, which lost 1 base and 5 bases, there was a span of 11 bases. The DNA for the CDR3 is TGTGCCAGTAGTATAGGCGGTGGGTCGTATGGCTACACCTTC. This gives the protein CASSIGGGSYGYTF.

The rearrangement uses TRBV19 and TRBJ2-1, with 8 bases that match TRBD2. This CDR3 is 14 amino acids long. The junction had 8 bases not matched to a gene; V was cut back by 4 bases and J by 9 bases. Per germline, CDR1 LNHDA and CDR2 SQIVND (reference sequence). The CDR3 loop is CASSTPGGVGEQFF. The CDR3 bases are TGTGCCAGTAGTACCCCGGGGGGGGTAGGTGAGCAGTTCTTC.

This chain uses TRBV5-1 with TRBJ1-2, with D unresolved. The CDR3 spans 12 residues. The V and J ends lost 1 base and 4 bases respectively, with 5 bases between them. Per germline, CDR1 SGHRS and CDR2 YFSETQ. This CDR3 reads CASSLNSYGYTF. The DNA for the CDR3 is TGCGCCAGCAGCTTGAATAGCTATGGCTACACCTTC. Drawing the rest from reference TRBV5-1 and TRBJ1-2, the complete variable domain is KAGVTQTPRYLIKTRGQQVTLSCSPISGHRSVSWYQQTPGQGLQFLFEYFSETQRNKGNFPGRFSGRQFSNSRSEMNVSTLELGDSALYLCASSLNSYGYTFGSGTRLTVV.

This chain joins TRBV2 and TRBJ2-7; possible D gene TRBD2, 6 bases. This CDR3 region has 13 residues. Germline CDR1 and CDR2: SNHLY and FYNNEI. V gave up 6 bases and J gave up 2 bases, with 11 bases separating them. The CDR3 DNA follows: TGTGCCAGCAGAACGGGACTCGCCTACGAGCAGTACTTC. Its translation is CASRTGLAYEQYF. The whole variable domain, filled in from reference TRBV2 and TRBJ2-7, reads EPEVTQTPSHQVTQMGQEVILRCVPISNHLYFYWYRQILGQKVEFLVSFYNNEISEKSEIFDDQFSVERPDGSNFTLKIRSTKLEDSAMYFCASRTGLAYEQYFGPGTRLTVT.

This sequence joins TRBV19 and TRBJ2-7, with D possibly matching TRBD2 (6 bases). Germline CDR1 reads LNHDA; CDR2 reads SQIVND (reference sequence). The length of the CDR3 is 14 residues. Trimming shortened V by 6 bases and J by 2 bases, and 14 bases separated the two germline ends. For the CDR3, the DNA is TGTGCCAGTAGGCCGAGGACTAATACCTACGAGCAGTACTTC. Its translation is CASRPRTNTYEQYF.

The rearrangement uses TRBV28 and TRBJ2-1; 10 bases line up with TRBD2. There are 18 residues in the CDR3. V lost 1 base to trimming and J lost 13 bases; unmatched junction nucleotides: 19. CDR1 is MDHEN and CDR2 is SYDVKM in the germline V gene. The CDR3 spells CASSLLASGRSSYKTQFF. In DNA, the CDR3 is TGTGCCAGCAGTTTATTGGCTAGCGGGAGAAGCTCCTACAAAACCCAGTTCTTC.

The gene calls are TRBV9 and TRBJ1-4; maybe TRBD1 (6 bases). Germline CDR1 SGDLS, CDR2 YYNGEE. Trimming took 6 bases from V and 0 from J, leaving 12 bases between them. The CDR3 extends over 15 amino acids. The CDR3 coding sequence is TGTGCCAGCACCACAGGGACGGCAACTAATGAAAAACTGTTTTTT. It yields the protein CASTTGTATNEKLFF. The whole variable domain, filled in from reference TRBV9 and TRBJ1-4, reads DSGVTQTPKHLITATGQRVTLRCSPRSGDLSVYWYQQSLDQGLQFLIQYYNGEERAKGNILERFSAQQFPDLHSELNLSSLELGDSALYFCASTTGTATNEKLFFGSGTQLSVL.

V usage is TRBV2 and J usage is TRBJ1-2, with 7 bases fitting TRBD1. Trimming removed 6 bases from V and 3 bases from J; junction bases left unmatched: 10. From germline, CDR1 is SNHLY and CDR2 FYNNEI. The CDR3 is 15 residues long. In DNA form, the CDR3 reads TGTGCCAGCAGGTTGACAGGGATAGGGGACTATGGCTACACCTTC. The encoded protein is CASRLTGIGDYGYTF.

The chain links TRBV20-1 to TRBJ2-3; D gene uncertain. Germline lookup yields CDR1 DFQATT and CDR2 SNEGSKA (reference sequence). Trimming pared 3 bases from V and 7 bases from J, leaving 11 bases between. The CDR3 has 12 residues. Here the CDR3 reads CSASSVFHTQYF. The CDR3 DNA reads TGCAGTGCTAGTTCGGTCTTCCATACGCAGTATTTT.

The rearrangement uses TRBV24-1 and TRBJ2-5, with 7 bases that match TRBD2. The V gene's germline CDR1 is KGHDR and CDR2 SFDVKD. J lost 5 bases, V lost 6 bases, and 14 bases had no gene match. The CDR3 has 16 residues. The CDR3 spells CATSSLLSGFGETQYF. The CDR3 bases are TGTGCCACCAGTTCTCTCCTTAGCGGGTTTGGGGAGACCCAGTACTTC.

The V gene is TRBV5-4, the J gene TRBJ2-3, with D maybe TRBD1 (5 bases). This CDR3 is built from 15 residues. V was shortened by 3 bases and J by 10 bases, with 21 bases between the two germline ends. Germline loops: CDR1 SGHNT, CDR2 YYREEE (reference sequence). CDR3 nucleotides: TGTGCCAGCAGCTCCTCAGGGCTGGAAGGGTTTGCGCAGTATTTT. It specifies CASSSSGLEGFAQYF.

The genes are TRBV30 and TRBJ2-3, with D perhaps matching TRBD1 (5 bases). Germline V CDR1 and CDR2: GTSNPN, SVGIG (reference sequence). Trimming took 3 bases from V and 0 from J, leaving 10 bases between them. The CDR3 extends over 14 amino acids. In DNA form, the CDR3 reads TGTGCCTGGAGAGGGGCGGAAAGCACAGATACGCAGTATTTT. It codes for CAWRGAESTDTQYF. The variable domain in full, completed from reference TRBV30 and TRBJ2-3, reads SQTIHQWPATLVQPVGSPLSLECTVEGTSNPNLYWYRQAAGRGLQLLFYSVGIGQISSEVPQNLSASRPQDRQFILSSKKLLLSDSGFYLCAWRGAESTDTQYFGPGTRLTVL.

The rearrangement links TRBV7-9 to TRBJ2-7; no reliable D call. The CDR3 has 13 residues. Germline V CDR1 and CDR2: SEHNR, FQNEAQ (reference sequence). V was trimmed by 3 bases and J by 3 bases, leaving 9 bases between them. CDR3 loop: CASSFQDFYEQYF. CDR3 sequence (DNA): TGTGCCAGCAGCTTCCAGGATTTCTACGAGCAGTACTTC.

The chain employs TRBV19 and TRBJ2-3; 9 positions match TRBD1. This CDR3 spans 15 amino acids. Germline V gene sequence: CDR1 LNHDA, CDR2 SQIVND (reference sequence). Unmatched junction bases numbered 6, after V lost 4 bases and J lost 4 bases. This chain's CDR3 is CASSSVDRGADTQYF. The CDR3 bases are TGTGCCAGTAGTAGCGTGGACAGGGGCGCAGATACGCAGTATTTT.

This clone was seen a handful of times. The rearrangement links TRBV7-8 to TRBJ2-1, with D perhaps matching TRBD2 (6 bases). The germline V gene has CDR1 SGHVS and CDR2 FQNEAQ. Deletions cut 4 bases from V and 9 bases from J, with 19 bases between. The CDR3 totals 15 residues. CDR3 loop: CASSSTPGLKREQFF. The CDR3, as DNA: TGTGCCAGCAGCTCAACACCGGGACTGAAGCGTGAGCAGTTCTTC.

The chain links TRBV6-5 to TRBJ1-2; 8 nucleotides align to TRBD1. The ends lost 0 bases at V and 4 bases at J; junction bases unmatched: 7. Germline V gene sequence: CDR1 MNHEY, CDR2 SVGAGI. CDR3 length: 16 residues. CDR3 residues: CASSYSGTGASYGYTF. CDR3 nucleotide sequence: TGTGCCAGCAGTTACTCCGGGACAGGAGCATCCTATGGCTACACCTTC.

The CDR3 region is CASVTDYSNQPQHF. For the CDR3, the DNA is TGTGCCAGTGTGACAGATTATAGCAATCAGCCCCAGCATTTT. The rearrangement uses TRBV19 and TRBJ1-5; maybe TRBD1 (5 bases). The CDR3 runs to 14 residues. Germline CDR1 is LNHDA and CDR2 is SQIVND (reference sequence). V was cut by 8 bases and J by 0 bases, with 11 bases left in between. The entire variable domain, with the rest obtained from reference TRBV19 and TRBJ1-5, is as follows: DGGITQSPKYLFRKEGQNVTLSCEQNLNHDAMYWYRQDPGQGLRLIYYSQIVNDFQKGDIAEGYSVSREKKESFPLTVTSAQKNPTAFYLCASVTDYSNQPQHFGDGTRLSIL.

This chain uses TRBV5-1 with TRBJ2-3; 13 bases are a match to TRBD2. The V and J ends lost 4 bases and 2 bases, in that order; junction bases with no gene match: 7. The CDR3 runs 17 residues. Germline CDR1 and CDR2: SGHRS and YFSETQ. The CDR3 DNA reads TGCGCCAGCAGCCCCGGACTAGCGGGGGAATTCACAGATACGCAGTATTTT. Translated: CASSPGLAGEFTDTQYF. The complete variable domain, with remaining parts taken from reference TRBV5-1 and TRBJ2-3, reads KAGVTQTPRYLIKTRGQQVTLSCSPISGHRSVSWYQQTPGQGLQFLFEYFSETQRNKGNFPGRFSGRQFSNSRSEMNVSTLELGDSALYLCASSPGLAGEFTDTQYFGPGTRLTVL.

This chain joins TRBV2 and TRBJ2-7, with 7 bases that match TRBD1. CDR1 and CDR2 (germline): SNHLY, FYNNEI. The CDR3 extends over 14 amino acids. Unmatched junction bases numbered 7, after V lost 2 bases and J lost 6 bases. The CDR3, as DNA: TGTGCCAGCAGTGAATTAGACAGGGCGGGCGAGCAGTACTTC. Protein: CASSELDRAGEQYF.

V and J are TRBV10-2 and TRBJ2-5; D remains ambiguous. V was pared by 7 bases and J by 0 bases, with 3 bases between. This CDR3 region has 11 residues. CDR1 is WSHSY, CDR2 SAAADI, per germline. In DNA, the CDR3 is TGCGCCAGCATATACCAAGAGACCCAGTACTTC. Translating gives CASIYQETQYF.